This is a list of T cell receptor beta chains from one sample in a study of early T cells in non-severe SARS-CoV-2 infection. TCRdb reprocessed the 5' RACE reads with MiXCR, giving one entry per CDR3 protein. This sample has 85,000 to 90,000 distinct CDR3 sequences, with 13% to 15% found just once. Material for sequencing was whole blood. These receptor sequences come from an adult who was a healthcare worker with PCR-confirmed SARS-CoV-2 infection or an uninfected control (not recorded which). CDR3s include the opening cysteine and the closing phenylalanine or tryptophan. D genes are given only for firm matches. Size tells how often a clone was seen (once, few, many) or the class of an expanded clone, and some rows leave it out.

d_call	v_call	cdr3_length	j_call	clone_size	cdr3_aa	cdr3_nt
.	TRBV28	12	TRBJ2-7	.	CATRQGSYEQYF	TGTGCCACTCGTCAGGGTAGCTACGAGCAGTACTTC
.	TRBV3-1	15	TRBJ1-1	few	CASSQDLDTSAEAFF	TGTGCCAGCAGCCAAGATCTCGACACATCGGCCGAAGCTTTCTTT
.	TRBV10-2	14	TRBJ1-4	.	CASSAREMNEKLFF	TGCGCCAGCAGTGCCAGGGAAATGAATGAAAAACTGTTTTTT
.	TRBV7-9	13	TRBJ1-1	few	CASSLELNTEAFF	TGTGCCAGCAGCTTAGAGCTGAACACTGAAGCTTTCTTT
.	TRBV20-1	13	TRBJ2-1	.	CSARDPAPLGQFF	TGCAGTGCTAGAGATCCTGCCCCGCTGGGGCAGTTCTTC
.	TRBV2	14	TRBJ2-2	many	CASSSGRNTGELFF	TGTGCCAGCTCCAGCGGCAGAAACACCGGGGAGCTGTTTTTT
.	TRBV20-1	12	TRBJ1-5	few	CSATLWDQPQHF	TGCAGTGCTACCTTGTGGGATCAGCCCCAGCATTTT
TRBD2	TRBV7-9	14	TRBJ2-7	.	CASRRGGPGDEQYF	TGTGCCAGTAGACGGGGAGGGCCGGGGGACGAGCAGTACTTC
.	TRBV6-6	14	TRBJ2-7	.	CASSYQGGSYEQYF	TGTGCCAGCAGTTACCAAGGCGGATCCTACGAGCAGTACTTC
TRBD2	TRBV6-4	15	TRBJ2-1	many	CASSDSSGSYNEQFF	TGTGCCAGCAGTGACTCTAGCGGGAGCTACAATGAGCAGTTCTTC
TRBD1	TRBV6-5	15	TRBJ2-7	many	CASSRKGGARYEQYF	TGTGCCAGCAGTCGTAAAGGGGGCGCGCGTTACGAGCAGTACTTC
TRBD1	TRBV29-1	18	TRBJ2-4	.	CSVIPGTGINLAKNIQYF	TGCAGCGTTATTCCCGGGACAGGTATCAATCTAGCCAAAAACATTCAGTACTTC
.	TRBV20-1	17	TRBJ2-1	many	CSARIPPLLGSYNEQFF	TGCAGTGCTAGAATCCCGCCCCTACTAGGCTCCTACAATGAGCAGTTCTTC
.	TRBV29-1	13	TRBJ2-5	.	CSVGWGGQETQYF	TGCAGCGTTGGTTGGGGAGGCCAAGAGACCCAGTACTTC
TRBD1	TRBV20-1	14	TRBJ1-1	.	CSARAQGANTEAFF	TGCAGTGCTAGAGCCCAGGGGGCGAACACTGAAGCTTTCTTT
.	TRBV29-1	15	TRBJ2-7	few	CSVEYRDSYSYEQYF	TGCAGCGTTGAATACCGGGACTCCTATTCCTACGAGCAGTACTTC
.	TRBV3-1	14	TRBJ1-2	medium-sized	CASSPPRPIYGYTF	TGTGCCAGCAGCCCACCCAGACCTATCTATGGCTACACCTTC
.	TRBV11-2	16	TRBJ2-1	many	CASSFGGSSAYNEQFF	TGTGCCAGCAGCTTTGGTGGGAGTAGCGCCTACAATGAGCAGTTCTTC
.	TRBV5-1	12	TRBJ2-3	many	CASSPQGDTQYF	TGCGCCAGCAGCCCACAGGGTGACACGCAGTATTTT
TRBD2	TRBV5-6	15	TRBJ2-3	medium-sized	CASSYGGDYRDTQYF	TGTGCCAGCAGCTATGGAGGGGACTACAGGGATACGCAGTATTTT
TRBD1	TRBV27	14	TRBJ1-1	.	CASVPLTGGNEAFF	TGTGCCAGCGTTCCCCTAACAGGGGGCAATGAAGCTTTCTTT
.	TRBV6-1	12	TRBJ2-7	few	CASSVNRDEQYF	TGTGCCAGCAGTGTGAACAGAGACGAGCAGTACTTC
.	TRBV5-4	14	TRBJ2-1	.	CASSSPGPYNEQFF	TGTGCCAGCAGCTCCCCCGGTCCCTACAATGAGCAGTTCTTC
.	TRBV7-2	15	TRBJ2-7	.	CPSSSGLGTHYEQYF	TGTCCCAGCAGTTCCGGTCTAGGCACACACTACGAGCAGTACTTC
.	TRBV3-1	13	TRBJ2-1	few	CASSQGRTAEQFF	TGTGCCAGCAGCCAAGGGAGGACAGCGGAGCAGTTCTTC
.	TRBV27	12	TRBJ2-1	many	CASRYRGGEQFF	TGTGCCAGCAGGTACAGGGGAGGTGAGCAGTTCTTC
.	TRBV6-6	16	TRBJ2-2	few	CASSSMGARDTGELFF	TGTGCCAGCAGTTCAATGGGGGCGCGGGACACCGGGGAGCTGTTTTTT
TRBD1	TRBV28	13	TRBJ2-1	.	CASTQDRYNEQFF	TGTGCCAGCACTCAGGACAGGTACAATGAGCAGTTCTTC
.	TRBV29-1	15	TRBJ2-4	few	CSVCGSPFSSGIQYF	TGCAGCGTTTGCGGCAGTCCATTTTCCTCGGGGATTCAGTACTTC
TRBD1	TRBV3-1	13	TRBJ2-5	few	CASSQTGYETQYF	TGTGCCAGCAGCCAGACAGGGTATGAGACCCAGTACTTC
.	TRBV12-3/TRBV12-4	15	TRBJ2-1	few	CASTLAEGRYNEQFF	TGTGCCAGCACCCTCGCAGAAGGGAGATACAATGAGCAGTTCTTC